Following are 9 T cell receptor beta chains from one sample sequenced in a study of T cells in localized non-small cell lung cancer. Sequencing used immunoSEQ multiplex PCR; TCRdb keeps in-frame clones, though not all of them. The sample shows tens of thousands of clones, 75% to 95% of them seen only once. Here the sequenced sample was peripheral blood, taken before any cancer treatment. The receptors derive from a female donor of 60 years or more with stage I lung adenocarcinoma.

The genes are TRBV27 and TRBJ2-1, with 9 bases that match TRBD1. The germline CDR1 and CDR2 sequences are MNHEY and SMNVEV (reference sequence). V lost 6 bases, J lost 5 bases, and 8 bases stayed unmatched. This CDR3 has 15 residues. The CDR3 DNA reads as TGTGCCAGCAGCCGAGCCGGGACAGGGAACAATGAGCAGTTCTTC. Translating gives CASSRAGTGNNEQFF.

V and J are TRBV6-5 and TRBJ2-5; 7 nucleotides align to TRBD1. The length of the CDR3 is 13 residues. J gave up 5 bases and V 7 bases, and 7 bases lay outside the gene matches. Germline V lookup: CDR1 MNHEY, CDR2 SVGAGI. This CDR3 is CASTKTGTETQYF. CDR3 DNA: TGTGCCAGCACTAAGACAGGGACGGAGACCCAGTACTTC.

The V gene is TRBV11-3, the J gene TRBJ1-3, with D perhaps TRBD1 (5 bases). This CDR3 region has 16 residues. CDR1 and CDR2 from the germline V gene are SGHNT and YENEEA. The germline V and J ends were trimmed by 3 bases and 0 bases, with 12 bases remaining between them. CDR3: CASSFSGAGSGNTIYF. The CDR3 DNA reads as TGTGCCAGCAGCTTCAGTGGGGCCGGCTCTGGAAACACCATATATTTT. The complete variable domain, with remaining parts taken from reference TRBV11-3 and TRBJ1-3, reads EAGVVQSPRYKIIEKKQPVAFWCNPISGHNTLYWYLQNLGQGPELLIRYENEEAVDDSQLPKDRFSAERLKGVDSTLKIQPAELGDSAVYLCASSFSGAGSGNTIYFGEGSWLTVV.

This clone was seen just once. The genes are TRBV14 and TRBJ2-7, with no clear D. Per germline, CDR1 SGHDN and CDR2 FVKESK. Trimming shortened V by 4 bases and J by 4 bases, and 14 bases separated the two germline ends. The CDR3 covers 14 residues. CDR3 sequence reads: CASSPIPSLYEQYF. The CDR3 region has the DNA TGTGCCAGCAGCCCCATCCCATCGCTATACGAGCAGTACTTC.

This clone was counted a single time. The chain couples TRBV5-6 to TRBJ1-1; D perhaps matches TRBD1 (6 bases). V lost 2 bases to trimming and J lost 5 bases, with 13 bases between them. This CDR3 has 14 residues. CDR1 is SGHDT and CDR2 is YYEEEE in the germline V gene. The CDR3 DNA follows: TGTGCCAGCAGCTTCGACAGGCTAGGGACTGAAGCTTTCTTT. It translates to CASSFDRLGTEAFF.

As regards this clone: It is likely a read error, because the conserved phenylalanine at the end of the CDR3 is missing. The DNA is omitted, as the CDR3 cannot be located on it reliably, and the CDR3 follows TCRdb's listing. The V and J genes are TRBV11-3 and TRBJ2-7; TRBD2 is the table's D call and was not checked against the DNA. The CDR3 comprises 13 residues, both ends counted. Germline values: CDR1 SGHNT, CDR2 YENEEA. CDR3 sequence: CASSTTPKAGGRI.

This clone was seen once. J is TRBJ2-7 and V is TRBV6-5, with D uncertain. V was clipped by 2 bases and J by 6 bases, with 8 bases between them. In germline, CDR1 is MNHEY, CDR2 SVGAGI. The length of the CDR3 is 12 residues. Here the CDR3 DNA reads TGTGCCAGCAGTTACGAAGGTTCCGAGCAGTACTTC. Amino acid sequence: CASSYEGSEQYF.

The chain joins TRBV2 to TRBJ1-4, with D unclear. Germline-derived CDR1 and CDR2 are SNHLY and FYNNEI. The CDR3 is 14 residues long. The V end was cut by 4 bases, the J end by 2 bases, with 8 bases between. CDR3 loop: CASSGGRTNEKLFF. CDR3 bases: TGTGCCAGCAGTGGGGGAAGGACTAATGAAAAACTGTTTTTT.

This clone showed up just a few times. V gene TRBV10-3 combines with J gene TRBJ1-1; the D is unclear. Germline loops: CDR1 ENHRY, CDR2 SYGVKD. This CDR3 is 15 amino acids long. V was pared by 2 bases and J by 0 bases, with 10 bases between. The CDR3 region has the DNA TGTGCCATCAGTGAGGAGCCGCGAGTGAACACTGAAGCTTTCTTT. Encoded protein: CAISEEPRVNTEAFF.